The 4 T cell receptor beta chains given below trace back to one sample, sequenced in a study of T-cell reconstitution after alpha-beta-depleted transplantation in children. Unique molecular identifiers were used to barcode this TCRbeta library. TCRdb passed the PCR reads through MiXCR, listing each CDR3 protein once. The data show just over 200,000 distinct CDR3 sequences, with under 8.5% seen just once and less than 40% held by the top ten. Sequencing was performed on PBMCs, mostly from graft donor cells, taken 360 days after TCRalphabeta/CD19-depleted stem cell transplant. These receptors were collected from a male patient between 2 and 9 years old who had a stem cell transplant for acute myeloid leukemia, so the T cells may come from the graft donor.

This chain links TRBV7-3 with TRBJ1-1, with D unresolved. Germline V gene data show CDR1 as SGHTA and CDR2 as FQGTGA. The CDR3 is made up of 14 amino acids. V shed 4 bases and J shed 5 bases, with 14 bases lying between them. CDR3 nucleotides: TGTGCCAGCAGCTGGGGTGGGCCGGGGACTGAAGCTTTCTTT. Translated: CASSWGGPGTEAFF.

This clonotype has ten or more counts. V gene TRBV29-1 combines with J gene TRBJ2-3; 9 positions match TRBD2. Germline CDR1 and CDR2: SQVTM and ANQGSEA. The CDR3 length is 14 residues. V was pared by 4 bases and J by 6 bases, with 8 bases of the junction left unmatched. The CDR3 loop is CSVVGAGGADTQYF. As DNA, the CDR3 is TGCAGCGTTGTTGGCGCGGGAGGGGCGGATACGCAGTATTTT.

In this sample, this clonotype turned up many times. The chain is built from TRBV5-1 and TRBJ2-1, with D possibly TRBD2 on 5 matching bases. Trimming stripped 5 bases from V and 4 bases from J, with 13 bases between. The CDR3 sequence is 14 residues long. The germline V gene encodes CDR1 SGHRS and CDR2 YFSETQ. The CDR3: CASRSGEGYNEQFF. The CDR3 DNA reads as TGCGCCAGCAGGTCCGGCGAGGGTTACAATGAGCAGTTCTTC.

This clonotype was observed a handful of times. The chain uses TRBV7-2 and TRBJ2-1; tentative D call: TRBD1 (6 bases). V was trimmed by 0 bases and J by 7 bases, leaving 16 bases between them. This CDR3 spans 16 amino acids. CDR1 is SGHTA and CDR2 is FQGNSA in the germline V gene. The CDR3 bases are TGTGCCAGCAGCTTAGCTCGCAGGGGTTCCTTGAATGAGCAGTTCTTC. Translation gives CASSLARRGSLNEQFF. Variable domain in full (rest from reference TRBV7-2 and TRBJ2-1): GAGVSQSPSNKVTEKGKDVELRCDPISGHTALYWYRQSLGQGLEFLIYFQGNSAPDKSGLPSDRFSAERTGGSVSTLTIQRTQQEDSAVYLCASSLARRGSLNEQFFGPGTRLTVL.